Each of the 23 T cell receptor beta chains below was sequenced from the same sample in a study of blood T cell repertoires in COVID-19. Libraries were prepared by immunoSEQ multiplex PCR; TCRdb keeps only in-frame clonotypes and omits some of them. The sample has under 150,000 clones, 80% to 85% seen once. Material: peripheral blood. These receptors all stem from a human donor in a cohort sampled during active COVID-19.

CDR3 loop: CASSTRQGAREKLFF. The CDR3 DNA follows: TGTGCCAGCAGCACTAGACAGGGGGCTAGGGAAAAACTGTTTTTT. J is TRBJ1-4 and V is TRBV3-1 (or the pseudogene TRBV3-2); 10 bases match TRBD1. With 5 bases clipped from V and 8 bases from J, the junction kept 8 bases outside the gene matches. This CDR3 has 15 amino acids. Germline V CDR1 and CDR2: LGHDT, YNNKEL (reference sequence).

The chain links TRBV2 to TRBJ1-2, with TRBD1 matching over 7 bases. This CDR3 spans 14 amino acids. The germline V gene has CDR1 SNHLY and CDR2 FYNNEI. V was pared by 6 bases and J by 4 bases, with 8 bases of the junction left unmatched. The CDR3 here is CASRGQVSSYGYTF. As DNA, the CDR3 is TGTGCCAGCAGAGGACAGGTTTCGAGCTATGGCTACACCTTC. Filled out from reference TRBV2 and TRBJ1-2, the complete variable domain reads EPEVTQTPSHQVTQMGQEVILRCVPISNHLYFYWYRQILGQKVEFLVSFYNNEISEKSEIFDDQFSVERPDGSNFTLKIRSTKLEDSAMYFCASRGQVSSYGYTFGSGTRLTVV.

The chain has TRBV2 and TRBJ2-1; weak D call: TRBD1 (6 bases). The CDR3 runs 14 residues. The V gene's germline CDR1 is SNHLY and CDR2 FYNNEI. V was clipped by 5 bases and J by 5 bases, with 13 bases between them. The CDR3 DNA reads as TGTGCCAGCAGTTCCGGGACATATAACAATGAGCAGTTCTTC. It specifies CASSSGTYNNEQFF.

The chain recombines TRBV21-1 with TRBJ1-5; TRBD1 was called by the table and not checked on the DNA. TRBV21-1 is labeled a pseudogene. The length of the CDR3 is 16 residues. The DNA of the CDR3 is TGTGCCAGCAGCAAAGTCGGGACAGGGAGAGATCAGCCCCAGCATTTT. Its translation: CASSKVGTGRDQPQHF.

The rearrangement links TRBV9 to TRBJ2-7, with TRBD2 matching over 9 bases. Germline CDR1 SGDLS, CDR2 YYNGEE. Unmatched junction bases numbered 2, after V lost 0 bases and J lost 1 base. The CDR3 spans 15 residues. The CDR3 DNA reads TGTGCCAGCAGCGTAGGGACTAGCGTTTCCTACGAGCAGTACTTC. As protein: CASSVGTSVSYEQYF. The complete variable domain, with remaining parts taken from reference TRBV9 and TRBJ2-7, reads DSGVTQTPKHLITATGQRVTLRCSPRSGDLSVYWYQQSLDQGLQFLIQYYNGEERAKGNILERFSAQQFPDLHSELNLSSLELGDSALYFCASSVGTSVSYEQYFGPGTRLTVT.

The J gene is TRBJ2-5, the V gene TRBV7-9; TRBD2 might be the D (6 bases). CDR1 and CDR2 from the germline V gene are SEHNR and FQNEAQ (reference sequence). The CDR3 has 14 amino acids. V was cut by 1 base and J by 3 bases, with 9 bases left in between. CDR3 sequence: CASSLGGLKETQYF. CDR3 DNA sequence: TGTGCCAGCAGCTTAGGGGGACTCAAAGAGACCCAGTACTTC.

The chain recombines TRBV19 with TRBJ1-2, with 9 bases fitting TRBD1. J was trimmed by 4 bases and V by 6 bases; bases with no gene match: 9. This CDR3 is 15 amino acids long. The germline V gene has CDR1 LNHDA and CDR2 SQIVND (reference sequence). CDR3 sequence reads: CASRPGQGTSYGYTF. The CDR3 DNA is TGTGCCAGTAGACCTGGACAGGGGACGAGCTATGGCTACACCTTC.

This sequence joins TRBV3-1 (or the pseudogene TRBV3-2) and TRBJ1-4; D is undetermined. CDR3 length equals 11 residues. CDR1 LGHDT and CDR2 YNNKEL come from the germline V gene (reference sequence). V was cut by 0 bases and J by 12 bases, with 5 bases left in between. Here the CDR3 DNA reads TGTGCCAGCAGCCAAGATCATGAACTGTTTTTT. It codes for CASSQDHELFF.

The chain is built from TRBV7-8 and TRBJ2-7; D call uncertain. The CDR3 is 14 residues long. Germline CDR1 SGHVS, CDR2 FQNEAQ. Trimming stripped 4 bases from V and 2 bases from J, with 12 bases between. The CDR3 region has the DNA TGTGCCAGCAGCTCGCAGGTCTCAGCCTACGAGCAGTACTTC. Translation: CASSSQVSAYEQYF.

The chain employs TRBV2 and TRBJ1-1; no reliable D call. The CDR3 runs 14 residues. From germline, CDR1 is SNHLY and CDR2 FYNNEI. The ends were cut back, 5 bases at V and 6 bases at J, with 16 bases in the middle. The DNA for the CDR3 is TGTGCCAGCAGTTTCTCCGGTCCCCGGGCTGAAGCTTTCTTT. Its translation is CASSFSGPRAEAFF.

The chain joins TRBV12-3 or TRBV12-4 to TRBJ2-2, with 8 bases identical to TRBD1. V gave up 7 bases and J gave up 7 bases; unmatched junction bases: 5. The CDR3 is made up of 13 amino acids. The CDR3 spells CASTRTGFGELFF. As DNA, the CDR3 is TGTGCCAGCACCCGGACAGGGTTCGGGGAGCTGTTTTTT.

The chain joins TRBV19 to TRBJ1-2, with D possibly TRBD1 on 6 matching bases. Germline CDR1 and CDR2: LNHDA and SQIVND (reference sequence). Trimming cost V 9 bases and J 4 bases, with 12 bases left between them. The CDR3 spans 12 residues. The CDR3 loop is CASRQDSYGYTF. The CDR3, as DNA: TGTGCCAGCAGACAGGACAGCTATGGCTACACCTTC.

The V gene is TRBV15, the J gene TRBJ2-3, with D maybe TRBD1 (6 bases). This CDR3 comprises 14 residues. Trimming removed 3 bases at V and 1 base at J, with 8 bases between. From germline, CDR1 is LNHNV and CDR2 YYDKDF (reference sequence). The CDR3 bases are TGTGCCACCAGCAGGGACAGAGGCACAGATACGCAGTATTTT. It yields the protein CATSRDRGTDTQYF.

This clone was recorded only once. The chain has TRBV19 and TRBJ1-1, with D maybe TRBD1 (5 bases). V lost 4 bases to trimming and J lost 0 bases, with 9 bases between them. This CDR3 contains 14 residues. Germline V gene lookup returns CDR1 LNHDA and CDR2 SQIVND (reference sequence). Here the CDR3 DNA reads TGTGCCAGTAGTACTGGACATTTGAACACTGAAGCTTTCTTT. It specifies CASSTGHLNTEAFF.

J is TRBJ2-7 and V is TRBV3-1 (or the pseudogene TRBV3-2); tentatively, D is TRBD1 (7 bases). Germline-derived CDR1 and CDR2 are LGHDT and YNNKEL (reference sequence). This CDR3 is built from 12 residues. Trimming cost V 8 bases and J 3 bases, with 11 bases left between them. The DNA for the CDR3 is TGTGCCAGCGGCGGGACAGTCTACGAGCAGTACTTC. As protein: CASGGTVYEQYF.

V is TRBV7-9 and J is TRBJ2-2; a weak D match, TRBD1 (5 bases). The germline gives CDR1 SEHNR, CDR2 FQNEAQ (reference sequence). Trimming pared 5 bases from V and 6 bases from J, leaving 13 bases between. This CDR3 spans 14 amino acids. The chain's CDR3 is CASSPTVTAGELFF. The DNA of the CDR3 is TGTGCCAGCAGCCCGACAGTAACCGCCGGGGAGCTGTTTTTT.

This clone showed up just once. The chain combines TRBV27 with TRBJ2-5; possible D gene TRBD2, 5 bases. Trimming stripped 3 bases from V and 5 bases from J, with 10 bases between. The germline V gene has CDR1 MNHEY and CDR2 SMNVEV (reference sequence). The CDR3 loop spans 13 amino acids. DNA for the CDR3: TGTGCCAGCAGTTTCGGTCCGGGGGAGACCCAGTACTTC. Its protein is CASSFGPGETQYF.

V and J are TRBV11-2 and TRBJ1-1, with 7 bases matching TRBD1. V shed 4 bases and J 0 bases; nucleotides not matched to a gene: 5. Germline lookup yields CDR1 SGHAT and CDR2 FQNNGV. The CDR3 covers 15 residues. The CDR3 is CASSSGQIMNTEAFF. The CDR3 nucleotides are TGTGCCAGCAGCTCGGGACAGATAATGAACACTGAAGCTTTCTTT.

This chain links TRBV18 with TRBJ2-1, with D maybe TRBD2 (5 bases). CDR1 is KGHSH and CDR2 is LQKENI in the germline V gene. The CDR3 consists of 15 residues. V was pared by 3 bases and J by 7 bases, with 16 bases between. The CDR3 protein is CASSPKNDGLNEQFF. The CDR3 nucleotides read TGTGCCAGCTCACCTAAGAACGACGGACTTAATGAGCAGTTCTTC.

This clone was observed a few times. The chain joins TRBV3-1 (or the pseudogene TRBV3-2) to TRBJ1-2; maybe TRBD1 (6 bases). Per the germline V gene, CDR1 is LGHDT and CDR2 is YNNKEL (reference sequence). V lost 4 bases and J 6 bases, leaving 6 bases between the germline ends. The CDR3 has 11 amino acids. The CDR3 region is CASSRTDGYTF. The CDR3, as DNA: TGTGCCAGCAGCCGGACAGATGGCTACACCTTC.

This chain's CDR3 is CASSFLQGNSPLHF. The CDR3 nucleotides are TGTGCCAGCAGTTTCTTACAGGGGAATTCACCCCTCCACTTT. The rearrangement uses TRBV27 and TRBJ1-6; 7 bases map to TRBD1. The germline V gene encodes CDR1 MNHEY and CDR2 SMNVEV (reference sequence). This CDR3 contains 14 residues. V lost 3 bases to trimming and J lost 7 bases; unmatched junction nucleotides: 3.

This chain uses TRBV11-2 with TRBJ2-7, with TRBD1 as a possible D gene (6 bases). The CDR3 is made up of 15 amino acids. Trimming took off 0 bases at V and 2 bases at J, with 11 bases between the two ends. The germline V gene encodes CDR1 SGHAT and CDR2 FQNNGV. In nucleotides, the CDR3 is TGTGCCAGCAGCTTAGAGCCCGGGACAACCTACGAGCAGTACTTC. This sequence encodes CASSLEPGTTYEQYF. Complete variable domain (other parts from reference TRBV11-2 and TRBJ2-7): EAGVAQSPRYKIIEKRQSVAFWCNPISGHATLYWYQQILGQGPKLLIQFQNNGVVDDSQLPKDRFSAERLKGVDSTLKIQPAKLEDSAVYLCASSLEPGTTYEQYFGPGTRLTVT.

The CDR3 DNA is TGTGCCAGCAGGAACGGACATCTCGAGCAGTACTTC. This encodes CASRNGHLEQYF. The rearrangement links TRBV12-3 or TRBV12-4 to TRBJ2-7; TRBD1 is a possible D gene (5 bases). The CDR3 contains 12 residues. V lost 6 bases and J 6 bases, leaving 12 bases between the germline ends.